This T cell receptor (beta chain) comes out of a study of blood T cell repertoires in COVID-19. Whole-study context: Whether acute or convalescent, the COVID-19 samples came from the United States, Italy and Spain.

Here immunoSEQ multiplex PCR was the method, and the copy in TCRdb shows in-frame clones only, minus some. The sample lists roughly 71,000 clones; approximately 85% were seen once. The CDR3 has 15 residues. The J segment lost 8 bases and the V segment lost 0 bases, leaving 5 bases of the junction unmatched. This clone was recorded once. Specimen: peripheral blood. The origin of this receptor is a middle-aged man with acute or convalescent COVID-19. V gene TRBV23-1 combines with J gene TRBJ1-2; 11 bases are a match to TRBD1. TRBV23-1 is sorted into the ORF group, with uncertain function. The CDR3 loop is CASSQSKDRGLGYTF. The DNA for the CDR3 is TGCGCCAGCAGTCAATCGAAGGACAGGGGGCTAGGCTACACCTTC.